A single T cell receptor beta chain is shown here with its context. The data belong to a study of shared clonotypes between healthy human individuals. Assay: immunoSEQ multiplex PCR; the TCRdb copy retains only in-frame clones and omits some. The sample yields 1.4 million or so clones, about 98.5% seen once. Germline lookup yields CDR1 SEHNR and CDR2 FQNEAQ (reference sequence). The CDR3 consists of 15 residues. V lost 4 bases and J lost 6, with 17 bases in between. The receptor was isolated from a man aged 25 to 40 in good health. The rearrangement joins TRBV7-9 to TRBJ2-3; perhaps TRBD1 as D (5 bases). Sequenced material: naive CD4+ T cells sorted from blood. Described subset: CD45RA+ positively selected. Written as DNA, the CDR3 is TGTGCCAGCAGCTCAGGGTTCGGACGGCCGGATACGCAGTATTTT. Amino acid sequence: CASSSGFGRPDTQYF.